This T cell receptor (beta chain) appears in the sequencing data of a study of identical twins' blood T cells. Both ends of each TCR cDNA library bore sample-specific barcodes. Each CDR3 protein is one row after TCRdb ran MiXCR on the 5' RACE reads. Here the sample spans 350,000 to 400,000 distinct CDR3 sequences, around 30% being singletons. This CDR3 spans 16 amino acids. Losses at the gene ends were 3 bases for V and 4 bases for J; bases not matched to a gene: 9. Germline V CDR1 and CDR2: SGDLS, YYNGEE. Six healthy women, forming three identical twin pairs, donated samples. Reared together, all three twin pairs probably met the same infectious agents and vaccines.

The sequencing sample was made of PBMCs. The rearrangement joins TRBV9 to TRBJ2-5; 10 nucleotides agree with TRBD2. This sequence originates from a woman between 18 and 50 years old in good health. The CDR3 bases are TGTGCCAGCAGCGAACGTAGCGGGGGGCATGTAGAGACCCAGTACTTC. This gives the protein CASSERSGGHVETQYF.